Shown below are 10 T cell receptor beta chains from a single sample sequenced in a study of blood T cell repertoires in COVID-19. Sequenced by immunoSEQ multiplex PCR; TCRdb stores in-frame clones only, minus some. The table shows roughly 140,000 clones, with roughly 88% occurring only once. The material sequenced was peripheral blood. The receptors here all came from a human donor in a cohort sampled during active COVID-19.

The V gene is TRBV19, the J gene TRBJ2-1, with a weak D call TRBD2 (7 bases). Germline lookup yields CDR1 LNHDA and CDR2 SQIVND (reference sequence). CDR3 length: 14 amino acids. V lost 7 bases and J lost 4, with 14 bases in between. The CDR3, as DNA: TGTGCCAGTACGGGGGGCCTACCTTACAATGAGCAGTTCTTC. Protein sequence: CASTGGLPYNEQFF.

The chain joins TRBV7-2 to TRBJ2-2, with D possibly TRBD1 on 6 matching bases. From germline, CDR1 is SGHTA and CDR2 FQGNSA. The CDR3 is 14 residues long. V was trimmed by 7 bases and J by 7 bases, leaving 16 bases between them. This chain's CDR3 is CASILLQGFGELFF. The CDR3 DNA reads TGTGCCAGCATCCTCTTACAGGGATTCGGGGAGCTGTTTTTT.

The rearrangement links TRBV2 to TRBJ2-2; 10 bases match TRBD2. Germline CDR1 SNHLY, CDR2 FYNNEI. V was clipped by 4 bases and J by 1 base; unmatched bases: 3. CDR3 length: 16 residues. As DNA, the CDR3 is TGTGCCAGCAGTGGAGGACTAGCGGTGAACACCGGGGAGCTGTTTTTT. As protein: CASSGGLAVNTGELFF.

This clone was observed a few times. The chain has TRBV18 and TRBJ1-4; D perhaps matches TRBD1 (5 bases). The CDR3 spans 16 residues. Germline values: CDR1 KGHSH, CDR2 LQKENI. The germline V and J ends were trimmed by 6 bases and 0 bases, with 14 bases remaining between them. The CDR3 loop is CASSPDTPATNEKLFF. The CDR3 DNA reads TGTGCCAGCTCTCCGGACACCCCTGCAACTAATGAAAAACTGTTTTTT.

V is TRBV7-9 and J is TRBJ2-7; 16 nucleotides align to TRBD2. The germline CDR1 and CDR2 sequences are SEHNR and FQNEAQ (reference sequence). The CDR3 totals 17 residues. Germline trimming cut 5 bases from V and 1 base from J; bases unmatched to any gene: 5. This chain's CDR3 is CASSQGLAGGPSYEQYF. Here the CDR3 DNA reads TGTGCCAGCAGCCAGGGACTAGCGGGGGGGCCGTCCTACGAGCAGTACTTC.

The rearrangement links TRBV6-1 to TRBJ1-4, with D possibly matching TRBD1 (5 bases). This CDR3 has 14 residues. Trimming took off 3 bases at V and 8 bases at J, with 13 bases between the two ends. The germline gives CDR1 MNHNS, CDR2 SASEGT. In DNA, the CDR3 is TGTGCCAGCAGTGACAGGGTGGGTCGGGAAAAACTGTTTTTT. Encoded protein: CASSDRVGREKLFF.

The chain has TRBV7-3 and TRBJ2-3; maybe TRBD1 (6 bases). V dropped 5 bases and J dropped 0 bases, with 21 bases sitting between them. CDR1 is SGHTA, CDR2 FQGTGA, per germline. The CDR3 runs to 18 residues. The CDR3 protein is CASSPATRDTASTDTQYF. For the CDR3, the DNA is TGTGCCAGCAGCCCCGCTACCCGGGACACCGCTAGCACAGATACGCAGTATTTT.

The chain combines TRBV11-2 with TRBJ2-3; TRBD2 matches 12 bases. From germline, CDR1 is SGHAT and CDR2 FQNNGV. The CDR3 covers 16 residues. Trimming at V came to 6 bases and at J to 4 bases, leaving 8 bases not matched to a gene. The CDR3, as DNA: TGTGCCAGCAGTAACCTGACTAGCGGGGGTCCAGATACGCAGTATTTT. Amino acid sequence: CASSNLTSGGPDTQYF.

The V gene is TRBV4-1, the J gene TRBJ1-1; D call uncertain. The CDR3 spans 15 residues. V was pared by 1 base and J by 4 bases, with 13 bases between. CDR1 is MGHRA, CDR2 YSYEKL, per germline. DNA of the CDR3: TGCGCCAGCAGCCAAGTCGAACGCTACAGCACTGAAGCTTTCTTT. Translated: CASSQVERYSTEAFF.

This clone occurred once. The chain is built from TRBV28 and TRBJ1-4, with a weak D call TRBD1 (5 bases). Deletions cut 8 bases from V and 4 bases from J, with 17 bases between. The germline V gene encodes CDR1 MDHEN and CDR2 SYDVKM. This CDR3 spans 15 amino acids. CDR3 in amino acids: CASGFWGGVNEKLFF. CDR3 nucleotide sequence: TGTGCCAGCGGCTTTTGGGGGGGGGTTAATGAAAAACTGTTTTTT.